These T cell receptor beta chains were read from a single sample in a study of blood T cell repertoires in COVID-19. The repertoire was sequenced with immunoSEQ multiplex PCR; TCRdb's copy has only in-frame clones and lacks some. The data contain about 180,000 clones, about 85% of them singletons. The source material was peripheral blood. The receptors stem from an elderly woman with acute or convalescent COVID-19. CDR3s include the opening cysteine and the closing phenylalanine or tryptophan. Fields, in order: CDR3 DNA, CDR3 protein, D gene, clone size, J gene, V gene. A D gene is named only where the DNA matches it firmly. For some rows the clone size is stated as once, few or many, or as a class when expanded; others skip it.

TGTGCCAGCTCACCACCGAGGACAGGAGCTCATCAGCCCCAGCATTTT CASSPPRTGAHQPQHF TRBD1 NA TRBJ1-5 TRBV18
TGTGCCAGCAGTGGCCTTACAGGGGTGGGGCAGCCCCAGCATTTT CASSGLTGVGQPQHF TRBD1 NA TRBJ1-5 TRBV27
TGCGCCAGCAGCTCCGGACAGGGGGAAAATGGCTACACCTTC CASSSGQGENGYTF TRBD1 NA TRBJ1-2 TRBV5-1
TGTGCCAGCAGCGTCGATGGGGCCAGGAGCTCCTACGAGCAGTACTTC CASSVDGARSSYEQYF NA NA TRBJ2-7 TRBV9
TGCGCCAGCAGTCCTTATGGGACAGGGGACTTCTATGGCTACACCTTC CASSPYGTGDFYGYTF TRBD1 NA TRBJ1-2 TRBV10-1
TGTGCCAGCTCACCGGACAGGGGGGACGAGCAGTACTTC CASSPDRGDEQYF TRBD1 NA TRBJ2-7 TRBV18
TGCGCCAGCAGTGAGCAGGGTACGGAAGCTTTCTTT CASSEQGTEAFF NA NA TRBJ1-1 TRBV10-2
TGTGCCAGCAGTTCATCCGAGGTGTGGGGCTTCGGGACTGAAGCTTTCTTT CASSSSEVWGFGTEAFF NA few TRBJ1-1 TRBV27
TGCAGCGTTGGAAGGGACAGCTACGAGCAGTACTTC CSVGRDSYEQYF TRBD1 NA TRBJ2-7 TRBV29-1
TGTGCCAGCAGCCAGCCGGGACTAGCGGGGGGGTACACAGATACGCAGTATTTT CASSQPGLAGGYTDTQYF TRBD2 NA TRBJ2-3 TRBV3-1/TRBV3-2
TGTGCCAGCAGTCGAGACTACGAGCAGTACTTC CASSRDYEQYF NA NA TRBJ2-7 TRBV6-5
TGTGCCAGCAGCACCCGGGACAGGGTCGGCTACACCTTC CASSTRDRVGYTF TRBD1 NA TRBJ1-2 TRBV7-2
TGTGCCACCAGCAGAGAAGGTTCCAGCGACAATGAGCAGTTCTTC CATSREGSSDNEQFF NA NA TRBJ2-1 TRBV15
TGTGCCAGCAGCTTATGGACGACAGGGCCAAACGTCCTGACTTTC CASSLWTTGPNVLTF TRBD1 NA TRBJ2-6 TRBV7-2
TGTGCCAGCTCACCGCAACTGCAGGGAACTGGAAACACCATATATTTT CASSPQLQGTGNTIYF NA NA TRBJ1-3 TRBV18
TGTGCCAGCAGGGATCAGGGTAATCAGCCCCAGCATTTT CASRDQGNQPQHF NA NA TRBJ1-5 TRBV2
TGTGCCAGCAGCGTTACAGGGAGCGGGAGCTACGAGCAGTACTTC CASSVTGSGSYEQYF TRBD2 NA TRBJ2-7 TRBV9
TGCGCCTCCAACCACGGGACTAGCAGGGAGACCCAGTACTTC CASNHGTSRETQYF TRBD2 NA TRBJ2-5 TRBV5-1
TGCGCCAGCAGCTTGGCTTCGCTAGCGGGGGGCCCTACGTCCTACAATGAGCAGTTCTTC CASSLASLAGGPTSYNEQFF TRBD2 NA TRBJ2-1 TRBV5-1
TGTGCCAGCTCACCTTCGGGACAAAACACTGAAGCTTTCTTT CASSPSGQNTEAFF NA NA TRBJ1-1 TRBV18
TGTGCCAGCAGCTTAGCCGGACAGCTCCCTAATGAAAAACTGTTTTTT CASSLAGQLPNEKLFF NA NA TRBJ1-4 TRBV7-9
TGTGCCAGCAGTTCCCTGCGGCTACTTATTAGCTCCTACGAGCAGTACTTC CASSSLRLLISSYEQYF NA NA TRBJ2-7 TRBV6-2/TRBV6-3
TGCGCCAGCAGCCCCCCCGGGACTAGCCTCAATGAGCAGTTCTTC CASSPPGTSLNEQFF TRBD2 NA TRBJ2-1 TRBV5-1
TGTGCCAGCAGTGACTTTGACTCCGTCGGGGAGCTGTTTTTT CASSDFDSVGELFF NA NA TRBJ2-2 TRBV25-1
TGTGCCAGCAGCTTAGGTGGCGGGGGAAGGACCGGGGAGCTGTTTTTT CASSLGGGGRTGELFF TRBD2 NA TRBJ2-2 TRBV7-6
TGTGCCAGCTCCCCCTTAGGGGGTAGCGGGGCAGATACGCAGTATTTT CASSPLGGSGADTQYF TRBD2 NA TRBJ2-3 TRBV11-2
TGTGCCAGCAGCATTAGACTAGCGGGGGCAGATGAGCAGTTCTTC CASSIRLAGADEQFF TRBD2 NA TRBJ2-1 TRBV11-2
TGTGCCAGCAGGGACAGCCTGAACACTGAAGCTTTCTTT CASRDSLNTEAFF NA NA TRBJ1-1 TRBV6-5
TGTGCCAGCAGTCCCGGGACAGGGGACCGAAACACTGAAGCTTTCTTT CASSPGTGDRNTEAFF TRBD1 NA TRBJ1-1 TRBV7-8
TGCGCCAGCAGCCAAGAATCCAGGGCTAACTATGGCTACACCTTC CASSQESRANYGYTF NA NA TRBJ1-2 TRBV4-1
TGTGCCAGCAGTGGGGGAGCTAGCGGGACGACCGGGGAGCTGTTTTTT CASSGGASGTTGELFF TRBD2 once TRBJ2-2 TRBV5-4
TGCGCCAGCAGCTACCAGGGCGACTACGAGCAGTACTTC CASSYQGDYEQYF NA once TRBJ2-7 TRBV5-1
TGTGCCAGCAGTTACTCGTGGGTGAGAGGATCCCTCCACTTT CASSYSWVRGSLHF NA NA TRBJ1-6 TRBV6-5